The sequence of this TCR beta chain was determined in a study of T cells after yellow fever vaccination. Study-level results: It was a weaker secondary response, yet one that peaked faster, at day 5 versus 15.

This clonotype has ten or more counts. Its specificity is unknown. Germline values: CDR1 MGHDK, CDR2 SYGVNS. CDR3 length: 15 residues. V lost 3 bases and J lost 7; bases outside the gene matches: 8. A 5'RACE template-switching step, the method used to make TCR cDNA, added a universal primer site and UMIs. One entry per CDR3 protein, called by TCRdb with MiXCR from the 5' RACE reads. Of 60,000 to 95,000 distinct CDR3 sequences in the sample, roughly 7% are singletons; the top ten hold approximately 28%. The receptor was isolated from a young man who received the YFV17D yellow fever vaccine. Sequencing used CD8+ T cells sorted from PBMCs, obtained 10 days after the first yellow fever vaccination. J is TRBJ1-4 and V is TRBV25-1; 7 nucleotides align to TRBD1. CDR3: CASSEPDRVGEKLFF. DNA for the CDR3: TGTGCCAGCAGTGAGCCAGACAGGGTGGGTGAAAAACTGTTTTTT.